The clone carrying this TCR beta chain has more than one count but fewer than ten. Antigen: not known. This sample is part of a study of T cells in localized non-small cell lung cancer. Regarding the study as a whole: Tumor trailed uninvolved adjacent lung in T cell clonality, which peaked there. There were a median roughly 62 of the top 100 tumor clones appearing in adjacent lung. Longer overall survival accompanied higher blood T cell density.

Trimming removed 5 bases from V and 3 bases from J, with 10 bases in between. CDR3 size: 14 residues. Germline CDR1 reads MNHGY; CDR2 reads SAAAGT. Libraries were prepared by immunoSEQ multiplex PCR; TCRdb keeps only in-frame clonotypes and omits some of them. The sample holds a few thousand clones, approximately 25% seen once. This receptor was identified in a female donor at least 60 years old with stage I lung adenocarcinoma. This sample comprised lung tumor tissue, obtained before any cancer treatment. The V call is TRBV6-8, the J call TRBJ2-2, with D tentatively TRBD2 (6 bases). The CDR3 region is CASSRDSDTGELFF. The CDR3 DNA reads TGTGCCAGCAGTCGGGACTCGGACACCGGGGAGCTGTTTTTT.